This is a list of T cell receptor beta chains from one sample in a study of T cell repertoires in cytomegalovirus infection. TCRdb re-analysed the reads in MiXCR, keeping a single row per CDR3 protein. Seen here are some 350,000 distinct CDR3 sequences, 29% observed once, and the top ten hold 20%. No antigen is known for these receptors. The sample was cultured PBMCs, taken from culture after CMV antigen stimulation. These receptors were collected from a human donor in good health (CMV status not recorded). Some clones in this sample may be carry-over from other donors' samples. Both conserved end residues are part of each CDR3. A D gene is named only where the DNA matches it firmly. A row's size may be missing; if present it is once, few, many or a size class.

TRBD1	-	TRBV5-4	TRBJ1-2	TGTGCCAGCAGCTCCCCCGGACAGGGTTATGGCTACACCTTC	CASSSPGQGYGYTF
TRBD1	-	TRBV6-5	TRBJ1-1	TGTGCCAGCAGTTACATAGTTGGCAGGGGGCACACTGAAGCTTTCTTT	CASSYIVGRGHTEAFF
-	few	TRBV11-1	TRBJ1-2	TGTGCCAGCGCCCCAGGGGCAGGCTATGGCTACACCTTC	CASAPGAGYGYTF
TRBD1	-	TRBV27	TRBJ1-1	TGTGCCAGCAGTTCCCTACAGGGGGGTAACACTGAAGCTTTCTTT	CASSSLQGGNTEAFF
-	few	TRBV7-3	TRBJ1-1	TGTGCCAGCAGCTTGTTTGGGGAGAACACTGAAGCTTTCTTT	CASSLFGENTEAFF
-	few	TRBV11-2	TRBJ1-6	TGTGCCAGCAGCTTCGTTTCGGGTCAGGGTTCACCCCTCCACTTT	CASSFVSGQGSPLHF
-	-	TRBV27	TRBJ2-3	TGTGCCAGCAGTTCCAGCAGAACAGATACGCAGTATTTT	CASSSSRTDTQYF
-	-	TRBV2	TRBJ2-3	TGTGCCAGCAGTGAAGGGTCAGATACGCAGTATTTT	CASSEGSDTQYF
TRBD2	-	TRBV6-5	TRBJ2-1	TGTGCCAGCAGTTACCTAGCGGGAGGGCCGGACAATGAGCAGTTCTTC	CASSYLAGGPDNEQFF
TRBD1	many	TRBV7-2	TRBJ2-7	TGTGCCAGCAGCTTAGCGGGGGGACAGGGGTACGAGCAGTACTTC	CASSLAGGQGYEQYF
TRBD1	few	TRBV28	TRBJ2-4	TGTGCCAGCAGTTCTACAGGGGTGGCGGCCAAAAACATTCAGTACTTC	CASSSTGVAAKNIQYF
-	few	TRBV28	TRBJ2-5	TGTGCCAGCAGTCCTCCCGTTCGGATAGAGACCCAGTACTTC	CASSPPVRIETQYF
-	few	TRBV5-4	TRBJ2-1	TGTGCCAGCAGCTTGGCAGGGATCGATGAGCAGTTCTTC	CASSLAGIDEQFF
-	many	TRBV7-2	TRBJ1-2	TGTGCCAGCAGCTTAAGGAACGTCGAAAAAGGTGGCTACACCTTC	CASSLRNVEKGGYTF
TRBD1	-	TRBV20-1	TRBJ1-1	TGCAGTGCTAAAACTGGACAGGGGGTTGTCACTGAAGCTTTCTTT	CSAKTGQGVVTEAFF
-	-	TRBV19	TRBJ2-2	TGTGCCAGTAGTATGAGCGGGGAGCTGTTTTTT	CASSMSGELFF
TRBD1	few	TRBV28	TRBJ1-1	TGTGCCAGCAGTTTTACAGGGGGCTACACTGAAGCTTTCTTT	CASSFTGGYTEAFF
-	-	TRBV19	TRBJ2-3	TGTGCCAGTAGTAGAGGCCTCGCCACCACAGATACGCAGTATTTT	CASSRGLATTDTQYF
-	-	TRBV6-5	TRBJ2-1	TGTGCCAGCAGTTACTCGGCTAGTCAGTCCTACAATGAGCAGTTCTTC	CASSYSASQSYNEQFF
-	few	TRBV10-3	TRBJ2-5	TGTGCCATCAGTGAGGGGATGTACCAAGAGACCCAGTACTTC	CAISEGMYQETQYF
TRBD1	-	TRBV18	TRBJ1-4	TGTGCCAGCTCAGAGACAGGGGATGAAAAACTGTTTTTT	CASSETGDEKLFF
-	-	TRBV7-8	TRBJ2-7	TGTGCCAGCGGACTAATCGCCCGGGACGCCTCCTACTTC	CASGLIARDASYF
TRBD2	-	TRBV4-1	TRBJ2-3	TGCGCCAGCAGCCAAGCGGCTAGCGGTTTCAGCACAGATACGCAGTATTTT	CASSQAASGFSTDTQYF
-	few	TRBV19	TRBJ2-1	TGTGCCAGTAGTATGAGGAATTACGGGAATGAGCAGTTCTTC	CASSMRNYGNEQFF
-	few	TRBV7-6	TRBJ1-6	TGTGCCAGCAGCTTAGTGGGGACGGAGAGCTCCTATAATTCACCCCTCCACTTT	CASSLVGTESSYNSPLHF
-	few	TRBV24-1	TRBJ1-2	TGTGCCACCAGTGATCGAAGGAACCCTAACTATGGCTACACCTTC	CATSDRRNPNYGYTF